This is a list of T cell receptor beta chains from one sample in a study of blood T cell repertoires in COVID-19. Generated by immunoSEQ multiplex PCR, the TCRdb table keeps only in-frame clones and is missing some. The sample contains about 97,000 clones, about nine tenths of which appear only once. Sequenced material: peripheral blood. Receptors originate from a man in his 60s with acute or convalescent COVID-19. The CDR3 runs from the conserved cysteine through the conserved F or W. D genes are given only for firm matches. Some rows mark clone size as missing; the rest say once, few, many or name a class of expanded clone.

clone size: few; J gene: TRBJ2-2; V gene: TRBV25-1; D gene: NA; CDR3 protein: CASTSQGNGELFF; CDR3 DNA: TGTGCCAGCACCTCCCAGGGAAACGGGGAGCTGTTTTTT
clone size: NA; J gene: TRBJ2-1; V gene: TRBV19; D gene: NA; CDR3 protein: CASSAAADRIVQFF; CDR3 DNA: TGTGCCAGTAGTGCGGCCGCAGACAGGATTGTGCAGTTCTTC
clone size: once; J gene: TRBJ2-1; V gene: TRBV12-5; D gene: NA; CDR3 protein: CASGPQGAGHNEQFF; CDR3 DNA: TGTGCTAGTGGTCCTCAAGGCGCGGGGCACAATGAGCAGTTCTTC
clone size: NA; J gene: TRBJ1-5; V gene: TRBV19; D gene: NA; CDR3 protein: CASTYNPSQPQHF; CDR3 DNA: TGTGCCAGTACCTATAACCCTTCCCAGCCCCAGCATTTT
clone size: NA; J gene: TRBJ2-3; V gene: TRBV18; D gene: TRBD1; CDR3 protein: CASSPILQGAVSTDTQYF; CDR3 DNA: TGTGCCAGCTCACCTATACTACAGGGGGCGGTTAGCACAGATACGCAGTATTTT
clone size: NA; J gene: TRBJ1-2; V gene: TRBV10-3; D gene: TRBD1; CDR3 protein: CAITLTGDYGYTF; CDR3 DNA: TGTGCCATCACCCTAACAGGGGACTATGGCTACACCTTC
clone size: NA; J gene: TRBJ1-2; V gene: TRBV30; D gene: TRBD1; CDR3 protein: CAWSVLWGTGQGYTF; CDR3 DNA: TGTGCCTGGAGTGTTTTGTGGGGGACAGGTCAAGGCTACACCTTC
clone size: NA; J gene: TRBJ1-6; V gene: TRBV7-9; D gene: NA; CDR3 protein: CASEALMDSPLHF; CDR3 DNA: TGTGCCAGCGAGGCCCTAATGGATTCACCCCTCCACTTT
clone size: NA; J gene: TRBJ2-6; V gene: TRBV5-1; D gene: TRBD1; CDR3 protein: CASSPQGQGAGANVLTF; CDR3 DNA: TGCGCCAGCAGCCCGCAGGGACAGGGGGCTGGGGCCAACGTCCTGACTTTC
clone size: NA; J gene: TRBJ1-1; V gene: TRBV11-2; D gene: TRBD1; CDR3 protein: CASSLDGAGGEGTEAFF; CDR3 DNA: TGTGCCAGCAGCTTAGATGGGGCAGGGGGCGAGGGAACTGAAGCTTTCTTT
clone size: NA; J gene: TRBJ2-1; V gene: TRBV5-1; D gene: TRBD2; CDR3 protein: CASSRSGGAEAYNEQFF; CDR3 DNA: TGCGCCAGCAGCCGATCCGGGGGGGCCGAAGCTTACAATGAGCAGTTCTTC
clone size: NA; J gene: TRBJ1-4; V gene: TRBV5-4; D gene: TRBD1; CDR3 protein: CASSFDREEKLFF; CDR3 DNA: TGTGCCAGCAGCTTTGACAGGGAGGAAAAACTGTTTTTT
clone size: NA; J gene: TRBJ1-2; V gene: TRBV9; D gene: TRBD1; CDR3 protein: CASSGYLTGRDYGYTF; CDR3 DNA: TGTGCCAGCAGCGGATACCTGACAGGGCGCGACTATGGCTACACCTTC
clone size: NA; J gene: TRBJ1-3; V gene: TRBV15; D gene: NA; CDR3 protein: CATSRRASSSGNTIYF; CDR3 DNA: TGTGCCACCAGCAGGAGAGCCTCGAGCTCTGGAAACACCATATATTTT
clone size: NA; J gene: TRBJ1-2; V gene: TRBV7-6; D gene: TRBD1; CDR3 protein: CASSPGTGGTNYGYTF; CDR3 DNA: TGTGCCAGCAGCCCCGGGACAGGGGGGACTAACTATGGCTACACCTTC
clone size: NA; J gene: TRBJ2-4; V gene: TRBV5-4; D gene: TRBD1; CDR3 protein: CASSAGQGNLNIQYF; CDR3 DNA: TGTGCCAGCAGCGCGGGACAGGGCAATTTAAACATTCAGTACTTC
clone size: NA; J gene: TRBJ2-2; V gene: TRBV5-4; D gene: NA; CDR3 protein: CASSLKGRGNTGELFF; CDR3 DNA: TGTGCCAGCAGCTTGAAGGGTCGGGGAAACACCGGGGAGCTGTTTTTT
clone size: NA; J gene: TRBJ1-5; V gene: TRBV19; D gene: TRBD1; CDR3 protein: CASSIGQGGNQPQHF; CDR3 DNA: TGTGCCAGTAGTATCGGACAGGGAGGCAATCAGCCCCAGCATTTT
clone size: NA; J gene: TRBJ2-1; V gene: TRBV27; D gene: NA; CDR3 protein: CASNRRGWTDHEQFF; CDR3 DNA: TGTGCCAGCAACAGAAGGGGGTGGACGGACCACGAGCAGTTCTTC
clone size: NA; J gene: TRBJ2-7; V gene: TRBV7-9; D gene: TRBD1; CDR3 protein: CASSLVLTGISYEQYF; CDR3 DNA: TGTGCCAGCAGCTTAGTACTGACAGGGATCTCCTACGAGCAGTACTTC
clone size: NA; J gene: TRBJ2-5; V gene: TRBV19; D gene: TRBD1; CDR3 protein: CASSISRTGQETQYF; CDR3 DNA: TGTGCCAGTAGTATTTCTAGGACAGGTCAAGAGACCCAGTACTTC
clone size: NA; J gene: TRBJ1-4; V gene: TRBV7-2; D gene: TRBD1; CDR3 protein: CASSSGQPNEKLFF; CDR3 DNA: TGTGCCAGCAGCTCGGGACAGCCGAATGAAAAACTGTTTTTT